These 23 T cell receptor beta chains share one sample of origin, sequenced in a study of identical twins. TCRdb analysed the 5' RACE reads with MiXCR anew, one entry per CDR3 protein. The table has some 710,000 distinct CDR3 sequences, around 6% seen once. The sample consisted of naive T cells sorted from blood. These receptor sequences come from a man between 18 and 35 years old in good health.

The gene calls are TRBV7-2 and TRBJ1-1; D might be TRBD1 (5 bases). The CDR3 loop spans 15 amino acids. Germline V gene sequence: CDR1 SGHTA, CDR2 FQGNSA. Between the trimmed V and J ends, which lost 5 bases and 4 bases, there was a span of 17 bases. In nucleotides, the CDR3 is TGTGCCAGCAGCCCCGGGGCCCGGGGGAGCACTGAAGCTTTCTTT. It encodes CASSPGARGSTEAFF. The variable domain in full, with the rest retrieved from reference TRBV7-2 and TRBJ1-1, is GAGVSQSPSNKVTEKGKDVELRCDPISGHTALYWYRQSLGQGLEFLIYFQGNSAPDKSGLPSDRFSAERTGGSVSTLTIQRTQQEDSAVYLCASSPGARGSTEAFFGQGTRLTVV.

The chain employs TRBV7-8 and TRBJ2-3, with 7 bases matching TRBD2. The V and J ends lost 5 bases and 2 bases, in that order; junction bases with no gene match: 10. Germline lookup yields CDR1 SGHVS and CDR2 FQNEAQ. This CDR3 region has 16 residues. CDR3 sequence reads: CASSPRTSPNTDTQYF. The CDR3 coding sequence is TGTGCCAGCAGCCCGCGGACTAGTCCCAACACAGATACGCAGTATTTT.

This clonotype was found many times. This sequence joins TRBV12-3 or TRBV12-4 and TRBJ2-5; the match to TRBD1 covers 9 bases. CDR3 length: 15 amino acids. V dropped 6 bases and J dropped 4; count of bases not matched to a gene: 9. This CDR3 reads CASRLTGGGRETQYF. The CDR3, as DNA: TGTGCCAGCAGGCTAACAGGGGGCGGGAGAGAGACCCAGTACTTC.

The chain employs TRBV10-3 and TRBJ2-2, with TRBD2 identical over 9 bases. The V gene's germline CDR1 is ENHRY and CDR2 SYGVKD. This CDR3 is built from 15 residues. Germline trimming cut 5 bases from V and 7 bases from J; bases unmatched to any gene: 8. CDR3 sequence reads: CAISPQEREDGELFF. The CDR3 DNA follows: TGTGCCATCAGTCCCCAGGAGCGGGAGGACGGGGAGCTGTTTTTT.

This clonotype occurred many times. The J gene is TRBJ2-7, the V gene TRBV12-3 or TRBV12-4, with 7 bases that match TRBD2. This CDR3 contains 14 residues. The V and J ends lost 5 bases and 4 bases, in that order; junction bases with no gene match: 8. DNA for the CDR3: TGTGCCAGCAGTATAATAGGACTAGGATACGAGCAGTACTTC. It codes for CASSIIGLGYEQYF.

The table lists this clonotype with many counts. The genes are TRBV28 and TRBJ2-7; D gene ambiguous. Per the germline V gene, CDR1 is MDHEN and CDR2 is SYDVKM. Between the trimmed V and J ends, which lost 5 bases and 4 bases, there was a span of 3 bases. The CDR3 is made up of 10 amino acids. In nucleotides, the CDR3 is TGTGCCAGCAGTGGGTACGAGCAGTACTTC. It codes for CASSGYEQYF.

Ten or more counts support this clonotype. At one boundary the junction diverges from the germline segment, which might be a read error. This chain connects TRBV7-9 to TRBJ2-7; no definite D call. CDR1 is SEHNR and CDR2 is FQNEAQ in the germline V gene (reference sequence). CDR3 length: 13 amino acids. CDR3 sequence: CASSPAGGYEQYF. The DNA of the CDR3 is TGCGCCAGCAGCCCGGCCGGCGGTTACGAGCAGTACTTC.

In this sample, this clonotype turned up a few times. The CDR3 bases are TGTGCCAGCAGCTTAGACGCGGGGCGTAACACCGGGGAGCTGTTTTTT. Protein product: CASSLDAGRNTGELFF. The V and J genes are TRBV7-8 and TRBJ2-2; the D gene is possibly TRBD2 (6 bases). Trimming cost V 1 base and J 2 bases, with 11 bases left between them. Germline V lookup: CDR1 SGHVS, CDR2 FQNEAQ. The CDR3 consists of 16 residues. Drawing the rest from reference TRBV7-8 and TRBJ2-2, the complete variable domain is GAGVSQSPRYKVAKRGQDVALRCDPISGHVSLFWYQQALGQGPEFLTYFQNEAQLDKSGLPSDRFFAERPEGSVSTLKIQRTQQEDSAVYLCASSLDAGRNTGELFFGEGSRLTVL.

V usage is TRBV7-2 and J usage is TRBJ1-4; TRBD1 might be the D (5 bases). The V and J ends lost 5 bases and 0 bases respectively, with 7 bases between them. The CDR3 length is 14 residues. Germline-derived CDR1 and CDR2 are SGHTA and FQGNSA. CDR3 protein: CASSGGTTNEKLFF. The DNA of the CDR3 is TGTGCCAGCAGCGGGGGGACAACTAATGAAAAACTGTTTTTT.

A remark on this clonotype: This may stem from a read error, because a much larger clone lies one nucleotide away. The chain combines TRBV12-3 or TRBV12-4 with TRBJ1-6, with a tentative D call TRBD1 (5 bases). The CDR3 has 13 amino acids. Trimming removed 10 bases at V and 10 bases at J, with 17 bases between. The DNA of the CDR3 is TGTGCCAACAAAAGTAGCGAGGGGTCACCCCTCCACTTT. As protein: CANKSSEGSPLHF.

This clonotype was observed many times. The CDR3 loop is CASSEFGVQTQYF. Here the CDR3 DNA reads TGTGCCAGCAGTGAATTCGGCGTGCAGACCCAGTACTTC. This chain connects TRBV25-1 to TRBJ2-5; D gene ambiguous. Per the germline V gene, CDR1 is MGHDK and CDR2 is SYGVNS. This CDR3 is built from 13 residues. Deletions cut 1 base from V and 6 bases from J, with 9 bases between. The entire variable domain, with the rest obtained from reference TRBV25-1 and TRBJ2-5, is as follows: EADIYQTPRYLVIGTGKKITLECSQTMGHDKMYWYQQDPGMELHLIHYSYGVNSTEKGDLSSESTVSRIRTEHFPLTLESARPSHTSQYLCASSEFGVQTQYFGPGTRLLVL.

About this clonotype: In this CDR3 the conserved last residue, phenylalanine or tryptophan, is missing, so a read error is likely. V and J are TRBV20-1 and TRBJ2-7; D ambiguous. In germline, CDR1 is DFQATT, CDR2 SNEGSKA (reference sequence). Trimming pared 3 bases from V and 4 bases from J, leaving 19 bases between. The CDR3 spans 15 residues. In nucleotides, the CDR3 is TGCAGTGCTAGGAGGCCGAGGAACAGCCCTTACGAGCAGTACTCC. This sequence encodes CSARRPRNSPYEQYS.

V is TRBV6-1 and J is TRBJ2-2; D remains ambiguous. Germline CDR1 and CDR2: MNHNS and SASEGT. The CDR3 is 16 residues long. V was pared by 6 bases and J by 0 bases, with 14 bases between. The CDR3 protein is CASSGSGPANTGELFF. The DNA for the CDR3 is TGTGCCAGCAGCGGTTCAGGACCCGCGAACACCGGGGAGCTGTTTTTT.

This clonotype was seen only a few times. The genes are TRBV27 and TRBJ2-3; 10 bases fit TRBD1. V lost 6 bases and J lost 4; bases outside the gene matches: 4. The CDR3 extends over 14 amino acids. Germline V gene data show CDR1 as MNHEY and CDR2 as SMNVEV (reference sequence). The CDR3 nucleotides read TGTGCCAGCAGGGCGACAGGGGGCGCAGATACGCAGTATTTT. Translating gives CASRATGGADTQYF.

This clonotype appeared a few times. The chain has TRBV19 and TRBJ1-6; perhaps TRBD1 as D (5 bases). The CDR3 contains 15 residues. V dropped 3 bases and J dropped 7 bases, with 13 bases sitting between them. Per germline, CDR1 LNHDA and CDR2 SQIVND (reference sequence). The CDR3 loop reads CASSIMQGVNSPLHF. In DNA, the CDR3 is TGTGCCAGTAGTATCATGCAGGGTGTCAATTCACCCCTCCACTTT.

CDR3 loop: CSAQSGTDTQYF. Written as DNA, the CDR3 is TGCAGCGCCCAAAGCGGCACAGATACGCAGTATTTT. The chain carries TRBV29-1 and TRBJ2-3, with unresolved D. The CDR3 totals 12 residues. Germline CDR1 and CDR2: SQVTM and ANQGSEA. Trimming removed 7 bases from V and 1 base from J, with 9 bases in between.

The chain links TRBV4-1 to TRBJ2-5; D is tentatively TRBD1 or TRBD2 (5 bases each). Germline lookup yields CDR1 MGHRA and CDR2 YSYEKL. The V end was cut by 4 bases, the J end by 1 base, with 16 bases between. CDR3 length equals 16 residues. CDR3 residues: CASSRSGWGIQETQYF. The CDR3 nucleotides read TGCGCCAGCAGCCGTTCAGGGTGGGGGATCCAAGAGACCCAGTACTTC.

This clonotype has a handful of counts. V and J are TRBV7-8 and TRBJ1-2; a possible D gene is TRBD1 (6 bases). The CDR3 covers 17 residues. Germline V gene data show CDR1 as SGHVS and CDR2 as FQNEAQ. The V gene lost 1 base and the J gene lost 2 bases, with 17 bases spanning the gap. This CDR3 reads CASSLVPGDFANYGYTF. The CDR3 coding sequence is TGTGCCAGCAGCTTAGTACCAGGGGATTTTGCAAACTATGGCTACACCTTC.

The chain has TRBV23-1 and TRBJ2-1, with D possibly matching TRBD1 (5 bases). TRBV23-1 is noted as an ORF with a role that remains uncertain. This CDR3 is 16 amino acids long. The V end lost 0 bases, the J end lost 3 bases, and 12 bases lay between the germline ends. The CDR3 nucleotides read TGCGCCAGCAGTCAATCGGCCAGGGTCCACTACAATGAGCAGTTCTTC. This sequence encodes CASSQSARVHYNEQFF.

This clonotype was recorded at least ten times. The V and J genes are TRBV5-1 and TRBJ2-4; possibly TRBD1 for D (5 bases). V was trimmed by 2 bases and J by 2 bases, leaving 17 bases between them. The germline V gene has CDR1 SGHRS and CDR2 YFSETQ. This CDR3 is 17 amino acids long. This CDR3 is CASSLGRDSPSKNIQYF. CDR3 nucleotides: TGCGCCAGCAGCTTAGGTCGCGACAGCCCCTCCAAAAACATTCAGTACTTC. The full variable domain, completed using reference TRBV5-1 and TRBJ2-4, is KAGVTQTPRYLIKTRGQQVTLSCSPISGHRSVSWYQQTPGQGLQFLFEYFSETQRNKGNFPGRFSGRQFSNSRSEMNVSTLELGDSALYLCASSLGRDSPSKNIQYFGAGTRLSVL.

This clonotype was seen a few times. The chain uses TRBV7-9 and TRBJ2-5; no clear D gene. The CDR3 contains 14 residues. V was clipped by 1 base and J by 6 bases, with 12 bases between them. Germline CDR1 is SEHNR and CDR2 is FQNEAQ (reference sequence). The CDR3 is CASSLDRSSQTQYF. The CDR3 coding sequence is TGTGCCAGCAGCTTAGACAGAAGTAGCCAGACCCAGTACTTC. Complete variable domain (other parts from reference TRBV7-9 and TRBJ2-5): DTGVSQNPRHKITKRGQNVTFRCDPISEHNRLYWYRQTLGQGPEFLTYFQNEAQLEKSRLLSDRFSAERPKGSFSTLEIQRTEQGDSAMYLCASSLDRSSQTQYFGPGTRLLVL.

This clonotype was seen ten or more times. This sequence joins TRBV27 and TRBJ2-1; the match to TRBD2 covers 10 bases. With 1 base clipped from V and 7 bases from J, the junction kept 7 bases outside the gene matches. The CDR3 covers 16 residues. Germline lookup yields CDR1 MNHEY and CDR2 SMNVEV (reference sequence). CDR3 bases: TGTGCCAGCAGTTTATTGCCTAGCGGGAGTGGGAATGAGCAGTTCTTC. Its translation: CASSLLPSGSGNEQFF.

This clonotype was detected ten times or more. The CDR3 bases are TGTGCCACCAGTGACCGGACAGGAGATAGCAATCAGCCCCAGCATTTT. It is translated as CATSDRTGDSNQPQHF. This chain links TRBV24-1 with TRBJ1-5; 7 bases line up with TRBD1. This CDR3 has 16 residues. With 4 bases clipped from V and 0 bases from J, the junction kept 5 bases outside the gene matches. From germline, CDR1 is KGHDR and CDR2 SFDVKD.